This T cell receptor (beta chain) was found in a study of T cell responses to AZD1222 COVID-19 vaccine. This CDR3 comprises 15 residues. CDR1 MNHEY and CDR2 SMNVEV come from the germline V gene (reference sequence). V was pared by 2 bases and J by 5 bases, with 15 bases between. The table came from immunoSEQ multiplex PCR; TCRdb's copy has only in-frame clones and leaves some out. In the table there are approximately 100,000 clones, roughly 92% of which are singletons. On this clone: Its antigen is as yet unknown.

General study results and limits: Along spike, vaccine-associated CD4 TCRs were found throughout, with dominance at 160-218 and 743-854.

The receptor's source is an adult in good health. Specimen: peripheral blood, collected on day 0 of AZD1222 vaccination. The rearrangement joins TRBV27 to TRBJ1-1; D might be TRBD1 (6 bases). The CDR3 DNA reads as TGTGCCAGCAGTTTAGTGGGGGGGCGTCGAACTGAAGCTTTCTTT. Its translation: CASSLVGGRRTEAFF.